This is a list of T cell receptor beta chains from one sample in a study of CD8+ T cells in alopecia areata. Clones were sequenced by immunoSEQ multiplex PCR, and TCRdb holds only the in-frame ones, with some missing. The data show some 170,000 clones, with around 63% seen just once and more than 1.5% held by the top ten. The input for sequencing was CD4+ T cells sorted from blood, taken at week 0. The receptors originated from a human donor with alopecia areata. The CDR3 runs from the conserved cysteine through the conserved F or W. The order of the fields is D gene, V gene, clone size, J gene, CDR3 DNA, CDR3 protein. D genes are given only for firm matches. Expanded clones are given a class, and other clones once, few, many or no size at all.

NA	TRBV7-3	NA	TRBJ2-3	TGTGCCAGCAGCTTAACGCCGCGCACAGATACGCAGTATTTT	CASSLTPRTDTQYF
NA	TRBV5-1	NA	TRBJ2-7	TGCGCCAGCAGCTTGCAAACGGCTGGTGCAGGGAACGAGCAGTACTTC	CASSLQTAGAGNEQYF
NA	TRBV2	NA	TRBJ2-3	TGTGCCAGCAGTGAACGGCCAACGGATACGCAGTATTTT	CASSERPTDTQYF
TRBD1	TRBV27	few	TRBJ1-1	TGTGCCAGCAGAAGGACAGGGTTATGGGGTGAAGCTTTCTTT	CASRRTGLWGEAFF
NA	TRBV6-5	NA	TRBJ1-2	TGTGCCAGCAGTCGAGGCTATGGCTACACCTTC	CASSRGYGYTF
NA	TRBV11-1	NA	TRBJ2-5	TGTGCCAGCAGCTTAGGCCAAGAGACCCAGTACTTC	CASSLGQETQYF
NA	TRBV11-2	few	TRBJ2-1	TGTGCCAGCAGCTCCCCCGGTACTGTAAGACTGTTCTTC	CASSSPGTVRLFF
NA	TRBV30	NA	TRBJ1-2	TGTGCCTGGAGTAGTGGCGGAATTATACATGGCTACACCTTC	CAWSSGGIIHGYTF
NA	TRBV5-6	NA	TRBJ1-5	TGTGCCAGCAGCTTGGGACGTAATCAGCCCCAGCATTTT	CASSLGRNQPQHF
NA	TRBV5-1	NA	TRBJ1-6	TGCGCCAGCAGCCTCGCAGGTCAGGGACGATCACCCCTCCACTTT	CASSLAGQGRSPLHF
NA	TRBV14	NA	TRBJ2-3	TGTGCCAGCAGCCAAGGTTTGGGTCTGGGCGCCCGGACAGATACGCAGTATTTT	CASSQGLGLGARTDTQYF
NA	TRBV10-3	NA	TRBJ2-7	TGTGCCATCAGTGTTGAACGGGACTACGAGCAGTACTTC	CAISVERDYEQYF
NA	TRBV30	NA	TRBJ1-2	TGTGCCTGGAGGCCACACAACTATGGCTACACCTTC	CAWRPHNYGYTF
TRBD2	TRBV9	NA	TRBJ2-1	TGTGCCAGCAGCGTAGGAGCGGGGCTACTCAATGAGCAGTTCTTC	CASSVGAGLLNEQFF